Each of the 23 T cell receptor beta chains below was sequenced from the same sample in a study of T cells in Graves' hyperthyroidism and ophthalmopathy. TCR beta CDR3 region amplification was performed from RNA transcripts. The HTBI set primed first-round TCR CDR3 RT-PCR. TCRdb reprocessed the multiplex PCR reads via MiXCR and lists one record per CDR3 protein. The table includes roughly 500,000 distinct CDR3 sequences, about 43% detected once. The specimen was peripheral blood or thyroid tissue (not recorded which). The origin of the receptors is an adult woman with Graves' disease, either hyperthyroidism or ophthalmopathy (not recorded which).

This clonotype has at least ten counts. This sequence joins TRBV15 and TRBJ1-1, with unresolved D. Per the germline V gene, CDR1 is LNHNV and CDR2 is YYDKDF (reference sequence). V shed 0 bases and J shed 8 bases, with 16 bases lying between them. The CDR3 runs 15 residues. The CDR3 region has the DNA TGTGCCACCAGCAGAGACTTGGGAGCAACATACGAAGCTTTCTTT. It translates to CATSRDLGATYEAFF.

A note on this clonotype: The CDR3 does not end in the conserved phenylalanine or tryptophan, so this is likely a read error. The DNA is left out, because the CDR3 cannot be placed on it with certainty; the CDR3 is given as TCRdb lists it. This chain links TRBV20-1 with TRBJ1-2. Ends included, the CDR3 has 9 residues. CDR1 and CDR2 from the germline V gene are DFQATT and SNEGSKA (reference sequence). The CDR3 sequence is CSALASGRI.

Remarks on this clonotype: A single base separates this from a much larger clone, so it may be a read error. The chain links TRBV6-1 to TRBJ1-5; TRBD1 is a possible D gene (5 bases). The CDR3 contains 15 residues. V gave up 7 bases and J gave up 1 base, with 14 bases separating them. Germline lookup yields CDR1 MNHNS and CDR2 SASEGT. This CDR3 is CASTLVGGSNQPQHF. CDR3 sequence (DNA): TGTGCCAGCACCCTCGTGGGGGGGAGCAATCAGCCCCAGCATTTT.

J is TRBJ1-5 and V is TRBV5-1; 9 nucleotides align to TRBD1. CDR1 is SGHRS and CDR2 is YFSETQ in the germline V gene. Unmatched junction bases numbered 3, after V lost 5 bases and J lost 0 bases. The CDR3 runs to 15 residues. The CDR3 DNA sequence: TGCGCCAGCAGACAGACAGGGGGTAGCAATCAGCCCCAGCATTTT. Protein sequence: CASRQTGGSNQPQHF.

The rearrangement links TRBV2 to TRBJ1-2; D is unclear. Between the trimmed V and J ends, which lost 1 base and 0 bases, there was a span of 6 bases. Germline loops: CDR1 SNHLY, CDR2 FYNNEI. The CDR3 has 14 amino acids. The CDR3 protein is CASSEDLANYGYTF. In DNA form, the CDR3 reads TGTGCCAGCAGTGAAGATCTAGCTAACTATGGCTACACCTTC. The full variable domain, completed using reference TRBV2 and TRBJ1-2, is EPEVTQTPSHQVTQMGQEVILRCVPISNHLYFYWYRQILGQKVEFLVSFYNNEISEKSEIFDDQFSVERPDGSNFTLKIRSTKLEDSAMYFCASSEDLANYGYTFGSGTRLTVV.

DNA of the CDR3: TGCAGCGTGGGGGACTCCGAGAATCAGCCCCAGCATTTT. Residues: CSVGDSENQPQHF. This sequence joins TRBV29-1 and TRBJ1-5, with a weak D call TRBD1 (5 bases). Germline V gene lookup returns CDR1 SQVTM and CDR2 ANQGSEA. The CDR3 is made up of 13 amino acids. Trimming stripped 6 bases from V and 4 bases from J, with 13 bases between.

This clonotype was found many times. V and J are TRBV5-5 and TRBJ1-5, with TRBD1 matching 9 bases. This CDR3 contains 17 residues. J gave up 0 bases and V 4 bases, and 8 bases lay outside the gene matches. The germline V gene has CDR1 SGHKS and CDR2 YYEKEE (reference sequence). The CDR3 DNA reads TGTGCCAGCAGCAAGGGGACAGGGACTTATAGCAATCAGCCCCAGCATTTT. Protein: CASSKGTGTYSNQPQHF.

The chain has TRBV7-9 and TRBJ2-7; 8 bases fit TRBD2. CDR1 and CDR2 (germline): SEHNR, FQNEAQ (reference sequence). V shed 6 bases and J 2 bases; nucleotides not matched to a gene: 6. The CDR3 sequence is 14 residues long. This CDR3 is CASSARGLAYEQYF. As DNA, the CDR3 is TGTGCCAGCAGTGCTAGGGGACTAGCCTACGAGCAGTACTTC.

The table lists this clonotype with many counts. This chain connects TRBV28 to TRBJ1-2; the D is unclear. V was clipped by 3 bases and J by 8 bases, with 13 bases between them. The germline V gene has CDR1 MDHEN and CDR2 SYDVKM. The CDR3 has 13 residues. CDR3 DNA sequence: TGTGCCAGCAGTTTGACCCGGTCCGGGGGCTACACCTTC. It codes for CASSLTRSGGYTF.

The chain employs TRBV20-1 and TRBJ2-5; D gene uncertain. V was clipped by 1 base and J by 5 bases, with 14 bases between them. The germline V gene has CDR1 DFQATT and CDR2 SNEGSKA (reference sequence). This CDR3 comprises 14 residues. CDR3 loop: CSARAGTLMETQYF. DNA for the CDR3: TGCAGTGCTAGAGCCGGCACCCTGATGGAGACCCAGTACTTC.

This clonotype was observed at least ten times. This chain links TRBV4-1 with TRBJ1-5; TRBD1 matches at 8 bases. CDR3 length: 16 amino acids. Germline loops: CDR1 MGHRA, CDR2 YSYEKL. V was pared by 1 base and J by 5 bases, with 7 bases of the junction left unmatched. The CDR3 DNA sequence: TGCGCCAGCAGCCAAGTAGGACAGGGTAAATATCAGCCCCAGCATTTT. This gives the protein CASSQVGQGKYQPQHF.

The chain is built from TRBV20-1 and TRBJ1-2, with TRBD1 matching 10 bases. From germline, CDR1 is DFQATT and CDR2 SNEGSKA (reference sequence). V trimming: 1 base; J trimming: 4 bases; junction bases outside the gene matches: 15. The CDR3 is 18 amino acids. The CDR3 DNA reads TGCAGTGCTAGAGTGTTGAGGACAGGGGGACTTTTAATCTATGGCTACACCTTC. Amino acids: CSARVLRTGGLLIYGYTF.

V usage is TRBV15 and J usage is TRBJ2-7; D assignment may be TRBD1 or TRBD2 (6 bases each). Germline CDR1 LNHNV, CDR2 YYDKDF (reference sequence). The CDR3 covers 15 residues. The V end was cut by 3 bases, the J end by 3 bases, with 15 bases between. This CDR3 is CATSSVGGHIYEQYF. DNA for the CDR3: TGTGCCACCAGCAGTGTAGGGGGGCACATCTACGAGCAGTACTTC.

A remark on this clonotype: Since a much larger clone is just one base distant, this may be a read error. The chain joins TRBV2 to TRBJ2-7; 7 nucleotides agree with TRBD2. Unmatched junction bases numbered 10, after V lost 6 bases and J lost 5 bases. The germline gives CDR1 SNHLY, CDR2 FYNNEI. The CDR3 extends over 14 amino acids. CDR3 loop: CASRSTGGSDEQYF. CDR3 bases: TGTGCCAGCAGATCGACTGGCGGGAGTGACGAGCAGTACTTC.

This clonotype has a count of ten or more. This chain joins TRBV20-1 and TRBJ2-7; D perhaps matches TRBD1 (5 bases). Trimming left V 0 bases short and J 8 bases short, with 23 bases between. This CDR3 has 16 residues. Germline CDR1 reads DFQATT; CDR2 reads SNEGSKA (reference sequence). The CDR3 sequence is CSARDLDDRPYVKQYF. CDR3 DNA: TGCAGTGCTAGAGATTTGGACGACAGACCATACGTTAAGCAGTACTTC.

This clonotype appeared many times. V is TRBV12-3 or TRBV12-4 and J is TRBJ2-5; no clear D. With 2 bases removed from V and 1 base from J, the gap between germline ends came to 5 bases. CDR3 length: 13 residues. The CDR3 region has the DNA TGTGCCAGCAGTTTACCCAGCCAAGAGACCCAGTACTTC. Translated: CASSLPSQETQYF.

The chain is built from TRBV7-2 and TRBJ1-2; D not resolved. Germline lookup yields CDR1 SGHTA and CDR2 FQGNSA. V lost 5 bases to trimming and J lost 2 bases, with 9 bases between them. This CDR3 spans 13 amino acids. The CDR3 nucleotides read TGTGCCAGCAGCCCCGCTTTGAACTATGGCTACACCTTC. It translates to CASSPALNYGYTF.

Ten or more counts support this clonotype. This chain joins TRBV5-1 and TRBJ2-7; a weak D match, TRBD1 (5 bases). The germline V gene encodes CDR1 SGHRS and CDR2 YFSETQ. The CDR3 is 13 residues long. The ends were cut back, 0 bases at V and 7 bases at J, with 11 bases in the middle. The CDR3 loop reads CASSLDRYGEQYF. DNA for the CDR3: TGCGCCAGCAGCTTGGACAGGTATGGGGAGCAGTACTTC. Full variable domain (outside the CDR3, taken from reference TRBV5-1 and TRBJ2-7): KAGVTQTPRYLIKTRGQQVTLSCSPISGHRSVSWYQQTPGQGLQFLFEYFSETQRNKGNFPGRFSGRQFSNSRSEMNVSTLELGDSALYLCASSLDRYGEQYFGPGTRLTVT.

The chain joins TRBV7-2 to TRBJ1-4, with D unclear. CDR1 is SGHTA and CDR2 is FQGNSA in the germline V gene. Deletions cut 3 bases from V and 8 bases from J, with 13 bases between. This CDR3 comprises 14 residues. The CDR3, as DNA: TGTGCCAGCAGCTTTTCAGGTGGTGGGGAAAAACTGTTTTTT. This gives the protein CASSFSGGGEKLFF.

The rearrangement uses TRBV7-3 and TRBJ1-4; the D gene is possibly TRBD1 (5 bases). The V end was cut by 2 bases, the J end by 6 bases, with 13 bases between. This CDR3 spans 15 amino acids. Germline CDR1 and CDR2: SGHTA and FQGTGA. CDR3 loop: CASSLRQGGDEKLFF. The CDR3 DNA sequence: TGTGCCAGCAGCTTACGGCAGGGTGGGGATGAAAAACTGTTTTTT.

V and J are TRBV28 and TRBJ2-7; D assignment may be TRBD1 or TRBD2 (5 bases each). The ends were cut back, 2 bases at V and 2 bases at J, with 16 bases in the middle. CDR3 size: 16 residues. CDR1 is MDHEN, CDR2 SYDVKM, per germline. CDR3 in DNA: TGTGCCAGCAGTTTACGGGGCCGCAGCATCACCTACGAGCAGTACTTC. It translates to CASSLRGRSITYEQYF.

This clonotype was seen ten or more times. The chain joins TRBV12-3 or TRBV12-4 to TRBJ1-1, with D unresolved. The CDR3 extends over 13 amino acids. Trimming cost V 6 bases and J 8 bases, with 16 bases left between them. This CDR3 is CASSKTATGEAFF. As DNA, the CDR3 is TGTGCCAGCAGCAAAACAGCAACGGGGGAAGCTTTCTTT.

About this clonotype itself: It is unclear where the CDR3 begins or ends on the DNA, so no DNA is shown, and the CDR3 is as TCRdb lists it. This sequence joins TRBV10-3 and TRBJ2-6; TRBD2, the table's D call, lacks a check against the DNA. With termini counted, the CDR3 has 16 amino acids. The germline V gene has CDR1 ENHRY and CDR2 SYGVKD. The CDR3 loop is CAICSARAGGADVLTF.